This T cell receptor beta chain was identified in a study of blood T cell repertoires in COVID-19. In the study overall: Sites in the United States, Italy and Spain provided acute and convalescent COVID-19 samples. PBMCs, B-cell-depleted T cells, or T cells were the source of the cDNA or gDNA that made up the material.

Seattle patients were enrolled while actively infected and followed longitudinally. Authors' data handling: Reference gene primer amplification gave estimated nucleated cell counts. TCRdb's copy holds only in-frame clones and misses some; the assay was immunoSEQ multiplex PCR. From that table come the V and J calls and clone size; the DNA was used to work out D and trimming. The top ten hold 1.9% of the sample, which has roughly 100,000 clones, around 90% seen once. The TCR comes from a woman in her forties or fifties with COVID-19, enrolled during active disease. Sequencing was carried out using peripheral blood.

The chain's CDR3 is CASKRELNTGELFF. The CDR3, as DNA: TGTGCCAGTAAGCGGGAGTTGAACACCGGGGAGCTGTTTTTT. The chain employs TRBV19 and TRBJ2-2; TRBD2 agrees at 8 bases. Unmatched junction bases numbered 2, after V lost 7 bases and J lost 1 base. CDR1 and CDR2 from the germline V gene are LNHDA and SQIVND (reference sequence). The CDR3 has 14 residues.